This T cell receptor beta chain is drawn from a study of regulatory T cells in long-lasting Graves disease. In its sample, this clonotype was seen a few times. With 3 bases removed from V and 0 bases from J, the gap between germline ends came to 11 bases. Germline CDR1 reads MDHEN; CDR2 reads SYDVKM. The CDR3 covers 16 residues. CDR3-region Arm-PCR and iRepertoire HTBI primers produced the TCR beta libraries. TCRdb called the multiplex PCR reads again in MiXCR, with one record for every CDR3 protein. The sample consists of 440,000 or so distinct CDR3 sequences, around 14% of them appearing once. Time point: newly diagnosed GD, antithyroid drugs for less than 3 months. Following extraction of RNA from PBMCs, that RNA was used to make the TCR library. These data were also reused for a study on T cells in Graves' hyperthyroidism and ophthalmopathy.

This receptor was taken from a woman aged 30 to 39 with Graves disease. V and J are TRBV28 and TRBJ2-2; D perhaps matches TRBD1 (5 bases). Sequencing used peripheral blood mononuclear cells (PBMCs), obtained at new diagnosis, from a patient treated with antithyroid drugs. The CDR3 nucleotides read TGTGCCAGCAGTTTCAGGGTTGCCGCGAACACCGGGGAGCTGTTTTTT. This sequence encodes CASSFRVAANTGELFF.